This T cell receptor (beta chain) derives from a study of radiation and T cells in renal cell carcinoma. With regard to this clone: The antigen remains unidentified.

CDR1 is SNHLY, CDR2 FYNNEI, per germline. Trimming cost V 6 bases and J 3 bases, with 21 bases left between them. The CDR3 covers 16 residues. Profiling relied on immunoSEQ multiplex PCR, and the TCRdb table lists in-frame clones only, not all of them. The sample has just over 95,000 clones, about 79% seen once. Study-level findings and limits: From baseline, blood top tumor clonotypes peaked at 2 weeks post-radiation. Without pretreatment biopsies, baseline tumor clonotype presence was undetermined.

Time point meaning: blood 4 weeks post-SBRT, at nephrectomy. As for treatment: 15 Gy SBRT to primary tumor, nephrectomy 4 weeks later. Nephrectomy followed 15 Gy stereotactic body radiation by 4 weeks. After SBRT, blood was collected at 2 and 4 weeks, plus baseline. This chain joins TRBV2 and TRBJ2-7; D call uncertain. This sequence was found in a man aged 55 to 69 with renal cell carcinoma. Here the sequenced sample was blood, taken from a patient whose treatment included radiotherapy and nephrectomy. CDR3 amino acids: CASRDIQTAGVYEQYF. The CDR3 coding sequence is TGTGCCAGCAGGGATATACAGACGGCTGGAGTCTACGAGCAGTACTTC.